This entry features one T cell receptor (beta chain) sequence. The data originate from a study of blood T cell repertoires in COVID-19. Background on the study: Sites in the United States, Italy and Spain provided acute and convalescent COVID-19 samples. PBMCs, B-cell-depleted T cells, or T cells provided the cDNA or gDNA that made up the material.

Original processing methods: The authors estimated nucleated cell counts from reference gene primer amplification. Libraries were prepared by immunoSEQ multiplex PCR; TCRdb keeps only in-frame clonotypes and omits some of them. V, J and clone size derive from that table, while D and trimming were established from the DNA sequence. The table lists tens of thousands of clones, over 75% of them singletons. The trim removed 0 bases at V and 10 bases at J, leaving 7 bases unmatched. Germline CDR1 and CDR2: SGHRS and YFSETQ. This CDR3 spans 14 amino acids. The clonotype comes from a woman in her sixties or seventies with acute or convalescent COVID-19. Sequencing was carried out using peripheral blood. The rearrangement links TRBV5-1 to TRBJ2-1; 7 bases fit TRBD2. CDR3 loop: CASSLGIQGGEQFF. In DNA form, the CDR3 reads TGCGCCAGCAGCTTGGGAATCCAGGGAGGGGAGCAGTTCTTC.